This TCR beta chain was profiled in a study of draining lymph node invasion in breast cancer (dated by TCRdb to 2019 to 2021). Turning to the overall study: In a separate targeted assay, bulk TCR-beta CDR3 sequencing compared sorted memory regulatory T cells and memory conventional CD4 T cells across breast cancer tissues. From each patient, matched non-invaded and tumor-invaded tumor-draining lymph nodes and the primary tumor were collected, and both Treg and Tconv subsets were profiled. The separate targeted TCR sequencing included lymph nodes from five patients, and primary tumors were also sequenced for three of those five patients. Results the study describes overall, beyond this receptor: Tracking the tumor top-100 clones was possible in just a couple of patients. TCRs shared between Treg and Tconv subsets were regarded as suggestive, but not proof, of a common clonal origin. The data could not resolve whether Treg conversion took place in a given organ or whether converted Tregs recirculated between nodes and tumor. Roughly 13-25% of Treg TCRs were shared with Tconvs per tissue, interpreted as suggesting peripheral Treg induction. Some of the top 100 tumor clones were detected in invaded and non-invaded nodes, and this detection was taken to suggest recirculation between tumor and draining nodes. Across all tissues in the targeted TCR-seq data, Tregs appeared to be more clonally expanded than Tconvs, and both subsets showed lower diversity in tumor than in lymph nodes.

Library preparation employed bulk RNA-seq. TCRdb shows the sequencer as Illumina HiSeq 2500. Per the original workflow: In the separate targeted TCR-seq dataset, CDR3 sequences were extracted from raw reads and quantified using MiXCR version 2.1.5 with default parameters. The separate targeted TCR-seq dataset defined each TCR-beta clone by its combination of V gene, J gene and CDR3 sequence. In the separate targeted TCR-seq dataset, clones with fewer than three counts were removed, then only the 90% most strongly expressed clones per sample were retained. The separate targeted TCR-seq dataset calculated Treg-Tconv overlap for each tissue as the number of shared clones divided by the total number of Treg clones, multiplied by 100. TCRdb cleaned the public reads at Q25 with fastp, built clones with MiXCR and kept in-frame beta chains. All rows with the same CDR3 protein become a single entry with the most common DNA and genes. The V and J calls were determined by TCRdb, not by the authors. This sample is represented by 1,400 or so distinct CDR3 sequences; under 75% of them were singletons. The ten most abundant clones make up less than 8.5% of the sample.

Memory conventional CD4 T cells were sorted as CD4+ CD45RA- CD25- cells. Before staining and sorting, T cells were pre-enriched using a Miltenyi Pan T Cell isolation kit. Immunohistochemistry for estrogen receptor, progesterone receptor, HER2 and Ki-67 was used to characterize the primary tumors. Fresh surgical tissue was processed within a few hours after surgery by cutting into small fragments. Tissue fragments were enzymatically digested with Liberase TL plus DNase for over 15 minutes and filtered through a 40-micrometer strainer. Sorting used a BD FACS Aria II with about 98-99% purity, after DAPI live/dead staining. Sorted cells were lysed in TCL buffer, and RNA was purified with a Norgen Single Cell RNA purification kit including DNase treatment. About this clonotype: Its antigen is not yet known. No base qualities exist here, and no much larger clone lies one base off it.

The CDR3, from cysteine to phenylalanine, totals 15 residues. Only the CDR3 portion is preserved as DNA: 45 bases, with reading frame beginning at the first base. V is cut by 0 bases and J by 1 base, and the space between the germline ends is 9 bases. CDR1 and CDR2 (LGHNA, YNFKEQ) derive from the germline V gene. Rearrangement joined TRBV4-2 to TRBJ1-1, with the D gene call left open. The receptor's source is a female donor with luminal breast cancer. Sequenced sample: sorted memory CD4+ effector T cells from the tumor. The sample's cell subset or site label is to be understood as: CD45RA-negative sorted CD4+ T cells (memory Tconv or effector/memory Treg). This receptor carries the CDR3 CASSQDWAANTEAFF. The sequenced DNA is TGTGCCAGCAGCCAAGATTGGGCAGCGAACACTGAAGCTTTCTTT.